These 18 T cell receptor beta chains were all obtained from the same sample, sequenced in a study of cytomegalovirus exposure and HLA in healthy donors. Use of 60 Vbeta and 13 Jbeta primers characterized the PCR. Profiling relied on immunoSEQ multiplex PCR, and the TCRdb table lists in-frame clones only, not all of them. Of 95,000 to 110,000 clones detected, about a tenth appear once; the ten largest clones hold roughly 5%. Input material: PBMCs. All receptors derive from a man aged 40-55 years in good health and CMV-seropositive.

This clone came up a few times. The chain uses TRBV5-4 and TRBJ2-1; TRBD2 matches at 7 bases. Germline loops: CDR1 SGHNT, CDR2 YYREEE (reference sequence). J lost 4 bases, V lost 10 bases, and 8 bases had no gene match. This CDR3 contains 13 residues. The CDR3 region is CAVRLADYNEQFF. For the CDR3, the DNA is TGTGCCGTTAGACTAGCAGATTACAATGAGCAGTTCTTC. The variable domain in full, completed from reference TRBV5-4 and TRBJ2-1, reads ETGVTQSPTHLIKTRGQQVTLRCSSQSGHNTVSWYQQALGQGPQFIFQYYREEENGRGNFPPRFSGLQFPNYSSELNVNALELDDSALYLCAVRLADYNEQFFGPGTRLTVL.

CDR3 amino acids: CASSPGTSGLGEQYF. DNA for the CDR3: TGTGCCAGCAGCCCCGGGACTAGCGGGCTGGGGGAGCAGTACTTC. This sequence joins TRBV13 and TRBJ2-7; 12 bases are shared with TRBD2. The CDR3 totals 15 residues. The V and J ends lost 5 bases and 7 bases, in that order; junction bases with no gene match: 9. Germline V gene data show CDR1 as PRHDT and CDR2 as FYEKMQ (reference sequence). The full variable domain, its missing parts supplied by reference TRBV13 and TRBJ2-7, is AAGVIQSPRHLIKEKRETATLKCYPIPRHDTVYWYQQGPGQDPQFLISFYEKMQSDKGSIPDRFSAQQFSDYHSELNMSSLELGDSALYFCASSPGTSGLGEQYFGPGTRLTVT.

The chain links TRBV6-1 to TRBJ1-2, with 11 bases aligning to TRBD1. Looked up from germline, CDR1 is MNHNS and CDR2 is SASEGT. V trimming: 1 base; J trimming: 7 bases; junction bases outside the gene matches: 2. The CDR3 has 14 amino acids. Here the CDR3 reads CASSEVGTGGGYTF. For the CDR3, the DNA is TGTGCCAGCAGTGAAGTTGGGACAGGGGGTGGCTACACCTTC.

The chain recombines TRBV7-2 with TRBJ2-6, with unresolved D. Germline V gene data show CDR1 as SGHTA and CDR2 as FQGNSA. The ends were cut back, 5 bases at V and 0 bases at J, with 11 bases in the middle. The CDR3 is made up of 16 amino acids. In nucleotides, the CDR3 is TGTGCCAGCAGCCTCACAGTCTTCTCTGGGGCCAACGTCCTGACTTTC. Its protein is CASSLTVFSGANVLTF.

The table lists this clone with a few counts. The genes are TRBV19 and TRBJ1-1; D is unclear. Germline-derived CDR1 and CDR2 are LNHDA and SQIVND (reference sequence). This CDR3 is 11 amino acids long. V lost 5 bases to trimming and J lost 2 bases, with 3 bases between them. This CDR3 is CASSLNTEAFF. CDR3 nucleotides: TGTGCCAGTAGTCTTAACACTGAAGCTTTCTTT. The variable domain in full, completed from reference TRBV19 and TRBJ1-1, reads DGGITQSPKYLFRKEGQNVTLSCEQNLNHDAMYWYRQDPGQGLRLIYYSQIVNDFQKGDIAEGYSVSREKKESFPLTVTSAQKNPTAFYLCASSLNTEAFFGQGTRLTVV.

This sequence joins TRBV29-1 and TRBJ2-1, with a weak D call TRBD2 (5 bases). This CDR3 has 10 amino acids. The germline V gene encodes CDR1 SQVTM and CDR2 ANQGSEA. V was pared by 7 bases and J by 13 bases, with 14 bases between. CDR3 bases: TGCAGCGCAGGAGGTCTAGACCAGTTCTTC. Translated: CSAGGLDQFF.

This clone appeared a few times. The chain combines TRBV7-6 with TRBJ2-7; weak D call: TRBD2 (6 bases). The CDR3 is 20 residues long. Germline V gene lookup returns CDR1 SGHVS and CDR2 FNYEAQ. Trimming took off 2 bases at V and 0 bases at J, with 26 bases between the two ends. The CDR3 sequence is CASSLPDPPPGTVSSYEQYF. CDR3 DNA: TGTGCCAGCAGCTTACCAGACCCCCCCCCGGGGACTGTCAGCTCCTACGAGCAGTACTTC.

This clone was seen only a few times. The CDR3 coding sequence is TGCAGCGTTCTCCAGGTATACGAGCAGTACTTC. Encoded protein: CSVLQVYEQYF. The chain links TRBV29-1 to TRBJ2-7; no firm D call. The CDR3 consists of 11 residues. Germline lookup yields CDR1 SQVTM and CDR2 ANQGSEA. The V end was cut by 5 bases, the J end by 4 bases, with 9 bases between.

As to this clone: Other nucleotide sequences from this sample produce the same CDR3. The chain carries TRBV9 and TRBJ1-5; no firm D call. Germline V gene data show CDR1 as SGDLS and CDR2 as YYNGEE. The CDR3 is made up of 14 amino acids. Trimming removed 0 bases from V and 3 bases from J, with 7 bases in between. CDR3 sequence reads: CASSVGTVNQPQHF. CDR3 in DNA: TGTGCCAGCAGCGTAGGTACAGTCAATCAGCCCCAGCATTTT.

The V gene is TRBV19, the J gene TRBJ1-5; 9 nucleotides match TRBD1. The CDR3 contains 14 residues. Germline values: CDR1 LNHDA, CDR2 SQIVND (reference sequence). The junction had 5 bases not matched to a gene; V was cut back by 10 bases and J by 1 base. CDR3 nucleotide sequence: TGTGCCACCGGGACAGGGTGGAGCAATCAGCCCCAGCATTTT. It encodes CATGTGWSNQPQHF.

The V gene is TRBV29-1, the J gene TRBJ2-3, with TRBD2 identical over 7 bases. The CDR3 contains 14 residues. Germline loops: CDR1 SQVTM, CDR2 ANQGSEA. V lost 3 bases, J lost 4 bases, and 7 bases stayed unmatched. Here the CDR3 reads CSVDETSAADTQYF. CDR3 in DNA: TGCAGCGTTGATGAAACTAGCGCGGCAGATACGCAGTATTTT.

Only a few counts were recorded for this clone. This chain joins TRBV4-2 and TRBJ2-2, with TRBD2 matching 9 bases. J lost 2 bases, V lost 6 bases, and 4 bases had no gene match. The CDR3 totals 15 residues. The germline V gene has CDR1 LGHNA and CDR2 YNFKEQ. The CDR3 DNA follows: TGTGCCAGCAGACGGACTAGCGTCAACACCGGGGAGCTGTTTTTT. This encodes CASRRTSVNTGELFF.

The chain recombines TRBV7-2 with TRBJ1-2, with 7 nucleotides matching TRBD1. This CDR3 region has 16 residues. The germline V gene has CDR1 SGHTA and CDR2 FQGNSA. V lost 4 bases, J lost 1 base, and 9 bases stayed unmatched. Here the CDR3 DNA reads TGTGCCAGCAGCTCAGGGGGAGTCGGGGGTAACTATGGCTACACCTTC. Amino acids: CASSSGGVGGNYGYTF.

This clone was seen a handful of times. In nucleotides, the CDR3 is TGCAGCGTTGAAGAAACACTCGGCGGGAGGGCCGTAGTTGAGCAGTTCTTC. This sequence encodes CSVEETLGGRAVVEQFF. This chain links TRBV29-1 with TRBJ2-1; 9 positions match TRBD2. V lost 0 bases to trimming and J lost 9 bases; unmatched junction nucleotides: 15. Germline CDR1 SQVTM, CDR2 ANQGSEA. CDR3 length equals 17 residues.

In this sample, this clone turned up a few times. The rearrangement uses TRBV29-1 and TRBJ2-2; 14 bases fit TRBD2. V shed 4 bases, J shed 7 bases, and the junction held 5 bases outside the gene matches. The CDR3 extends over 15 amino acids. Germline V CDR1 and CDR2: SQVTM, ANQGSEA. CDR3 in DNA: TGCAGCGTTGGGGGGACTAGCGGGAGCGGCGGGGAGCTGTTTTTT. Residues: CSVGGTSGSGGELFF.

This clone was seen more than once but under ten times. The chain links TRBV5-1 to TRBJ2-3, with D perhaps matching TRBD2 (6 bases). Germline V gene lookup returns CDR1 SGHRS and CDR2 YFSETQ. The CDR3 loop spans 15 amino acids. The V gene lost 0 bases and the J gene lost 6 bases, with 14 bases spanning the gap. CDR3 amino acids: CASSLAGVRIDTQYF. The CDR3 DNA follows: TGCGCCAGCAGCTTGGCGGGAGTCCGAATCGATACGCAGTATTTT.

This clone appeared a few times. V usage is TRBV30 and J usage is TRBJ2-1, with TRBD1 as a possible D gene (6 bases). This CDR3 has 13 residues. Trimming cost V 3 bases and J 4 bases, with 10 bases left between them. Per germline, CDR1 GTSNPN and CDR2 SVGIG (reference sequence). The CDR3 sequence is CAWSKQGYNEQFF. In DNA form, the CDR3 reads TGTGCCTGGAGCAAACAGGGTTACAATGAGCAGTTCTTC.

The rearrangement uses TRBV9 and TRBJ1-2; 9 nucleotides line up with TRBD1. Germline CDR1 SGDLS, CDR2 YYNGEE. After removal of 3 bases from V and 7 bases from J, the junction contained 4 bases not matched to a gene. There are 13 residues in the CDR3. The CDR3 loop is CASSEQGAIGYTF. The CDR3 region has the DNA TGTGCCAGCAGCGAACAGGGGGCGATTGGCTACACCTTC.